The 29 T cell receptor beta chains in this list originate from one sample, sequenced in a study of blood T cell repertoires in COVID-19. Repertoires were generated with immunoSEQ multiplex PCR, while TCRdb's copy carries only in-frame clones and drops some. The sample lists 70,000 or so clones; around 79% were seen once. Source material: peripheral blood. The source of these receptors is a man aged 55 to 69 with acute or convalescent COVID-19.

This clone appeared a single time. The rearrangement links TRBV10-3 to TRBJ1-1; D uncertain. Deletions cut 0 bases from V and 0 bases from J, with 8 bases between. The CDR3 runs 15 residues. CDR1 ENHRY and CDR2 SYGVKD come from the germline V gene. The CDR3 protein is CAISESARMNTEAFF. The DNA of the CDR3 is TGTGCCATCAGTGAGTCGGCCAGGATGAACACTGAAGCTTTCTTT.

This chain connects TRBV6-5 to TRBJ2-2; 8 bases fit TRBD2. Germline-derived CDR1 and CDR2 are MNHEY and SVGAGI. The CDR3 consists of 15 residues. V was pared by 6 bases and J by 2 bases, with 5 bases of the junction left unmatched. The CDR3 region is CASRRGADNTGELFF. The CDR3 region has the DNA TGTGCCAGCAGGCGGGGGGCAGATAACACCGGGGAGCTGTTTTTT.

This chain uses TRBV18 with TRBJ1-3; D gene uncertain. V was shortened by 0 bases and J by 0 bases, with 9 bases between the two germline ends. Germline lookup yields CDR1 KGHSH and CDR2 LQKENI. There are 16 residues in the CDR3. The CDR3, as DNA: TGTGCCAGCTCACCACCCTCGGGGAGCTCTGGAAACACCATATATTTT. Translating gives CASSPPSGSSGNTIYF. Full variable domain (remainder filled in from reference TRBV18 and TRBJ1-3): NAGVMQNPRHLVRRRGQEARLRCSPMKGHSHVYWYRQLPEEGLKFMVYLQKENIIDESGMPKERFSAEFPKEGPSILRIQQVVRGDSAAYFCASSPPSGSSGNTIYFGEGSWLTVV.

J is TRBJ1-1 and V is TRBV6-6; no clear D gene. Trimming removed 2 bases from V and 5 bases from J, with 3 bases in between. This CDR3 has 11 amino acids. The germline V gene encodes CDR1 MNHNY and CDR2 SVGAGI (reference sequence). This CDR3 is CASSYETEAFF. CDR3 DNA: TGTGCCAGCAGTTACGAGACTGAAGCTTTCTTT.

This clone appeared a single time. The gene calls are TRBV7-6 and TRBJ1-2; 8 bases align to TRBD1. The CDR3 loop spans 14 amino acids. Germline V lookup: CDR1 SGHVS, CDR2 FNYEAQ. Trimming removed 4 bases from V and 4 bases from J; junction bases left unmatched: 5. CDR3 in amino acids: CASSSTGGAYGYTF. The DNA for the CDR3 is TGTGCCAGCAGCTCCACAGGGGGGGCCTATGGCTACACCTTC. Full variable domain (outside the CDR3, taken from reference TRBV7-6 and TRBJ1-2): GAGVSQSPRYKVTKRGQDVALRCDPISGHVSLYWYRQALGQGPEFLTYFNYEAQQDKSGLPNDRFSAERPEGSISTLTIQRTEQRDSAMYRCASSSTGGAYGYTFGSGTRLTVV.

V usage is TRBV7-8 and J usage is TRBJ1-1; D is possibly TRBD1 (5 bases). The CDR3 has 15 amino acids. V gave up 4 bases and J gave up 0 bases, with 12 bases separating them. CDR1 and CDR2 (germline): SGHVS, FQNEAQ. The CDR3 DNA reads as TGTGCCAGCAGCTCTGGAGTACAGGTGAACACTGAAGCTTTCTTT. This encodes CASSSGVQVNTEAFF. Full variable domain (rest looked up from reference TRBV7-8 and TRBJ1-1): GAGVSQSPRYKVAKRGQDVALRCDPISGHVSLFWYQQALGQGPEFLTYFQNEAQLDKSGLPSDRFFAERPEGSVSTLKIQRTQQEDSAVYLCASSSGVQVNTEAFFGQGTRLTVV.

The V call is TRBV19, the J call TRBJ1-4; tentatively, D is TRBD1 (6 bases). The CDR3 totals 14 residues. Trimming left V 5 bases short and J 3 bases short, with 10 bases between. Germline assignment: CDR1 LNHDA and CDR2 SQIVND (reference sequence). CDR3 sequence reads: CASSRGQANEKLFF. CDR3 in DNA: TGTGCCAGTAGTCGGGGACAAGCTAATGAAAAACTGTTTTTT.

The chain combines TRBV5-1 with TRBJ2-5, with D tentatively TRBD1 (7 bases). Per the germline V gene, CDR1 is SGHRS and CDR2 is YFSETQ. Trimming shortened V by 0 bases and J by 1 base, and 16 bases separated the two germline ends. The CDR3 consists of 17 residues. This CDR3 is CASSLGAGQSFQETQYF. CDR3 DNA sequence: TGCGCCAGCAGCTTGGGGGCGGGACAGAGCTTCCAAGAGACCCAGTACTTC. Complete variable domain (other parts from reference TRBV5-1 and TRBJ2-5): KAGVTQTPRYLIKTRGQQVTLSCSPISGHRSVSWYQQTPGQGLQFLFEYFSETQRNKGNFPGRFSGRQFSNSRSEMNVSTLELGDSALYLCASSLGAGQSFQETQYFGPGTRLLVL.

V and J are TRBV4-2 and TRBJ1-6; the D gene is possibly TRBD1 (6 bases). The V gene lost 4 bases and the J gene lost 6 bases, with 16 bases spanning the gap. The germline V gene has CDR1 LGHNA and CDR2 YNFKEQ. The CDR3 loop spans 16 amino acids. The CDR3 DNA follows: TGTGCCAGCAGCCTCCCTCAGGGCAGGGGTAATTCACCCCTCCACTTT. Amino acids: CASSLPQGRGNSPLHF.

This clone was recorded only once. CDR3 bases: TGTGCCAGCAGTGAAAGGACAGCATATAATTCACCCCTCCACTTT. The encoded protein is CASSERTAYNSPLHF. The chain is built from TRBV6-1 and TRBJ1-6, with TRBD1 as a possible D gene (6 bases). The CDR3 extends over 15 amino acids. V lost 2 bases and J lost 4, with 9 bases in between. CDR1 is MNHNS and CDR2 is SASEGT in the germline V gene.

This clone was detected once. The chain links TRBV7-2 to TRBJ2-1, with TRBD2 identical over 7 bases. Germline CDR1 reads SGHTA; CDR2 reads FQGNSA. V shed 3 bases and J 8 bases; nucleotides not matched to a gene: 10. There are 15 residues in the CDR3. CDR3 nucleotides: TGTGCCAGCAGCTTCACCGGGACTACCGGTCATGAGCAGTTCTTC. It is translated as CASSFTGTTGHEQFF.

The J gene is TRBJ2-5, the V gene TRBV6-2 or TRBV6-3; 8 bases agree with TRBD2. This CDR3 is built from 16 residues. Germline lookup yields CDR1 MNHEY and CDR2 SVGEGT. Losses at the gene ends were 6 bases for V and 2 bases for J; bases not matched to a gene: 11. The CDR3 coding sequence is TGTGCCAGCAGCCGCCCCGTAGCGGGGTCTCAAGAGACCCAGTACTTC. Translated: CASSRPVAGSQETQYF.

The V gene is TRBV15, the J gene TRBJ2-7, with 9 bases identical to TRBD1. Germline values: CDR1 LNHNV, CDR2 YYDKDF (reference sequence). The J segment lost 2 bases and the V segment lost 4 bases, leaving 3 bases of the junction unmatched. The CDR3 length is 14 residues. CDR3 loop: CATSNRGLTYEQYF. CDR3 coding DNA: TGTGCCACCAGCAACAGGGGGCTGACCTACGAGCAGTACTTC.

V usage is TRBV7-9 and J usage is TRBJ1-1; no definite D call. V was clipped by 4 bases and J by 3 bases, with 12 bases between them. CDR3 length: 14 residues. CDR1 and CDR2 from the germline V gene are SEHNR and FQNEAQ (reference sequence). The CDR3 coding sequence is TGTGCCAGCAGCTCCCACTCCGGAGACACTGAAGCTTTCTTT. Amino acid sequence: CASSSHSGDTEAFF.

The CDR3 protein is CASSFPLQQGRETQYF. The CDR3 DNA sequence: TGTGCCAGCAGCTTCCCGCTCCAACAGGGCCGAGAGACCCAGTACTTC. The rearrangement joins TRBV7-9 to TRBJ2-5, with D maybe TRBD1 (6 bases). Germline loops: CDR1 SEHNR, CDR2 FQNEAQ (reference sequence). The length of the CDR3 is 16 residues. Trimming left V 3 bases short and J 4 bases short, with 18 bases between.

This clone was detected only a few times. The V and J genes are TRBV5-1 and TRBJ1-4; TRBD1 matches 8 bases. The length of the CDR3 is 17 residues. V lost 0 bases to trimming and J lost 8 bases; unmatched junction nucleotides: 12. Per germline, CDR1 SGHRS and CDR2 YFSETQ. CDR3 in amino acids: CASSLGTGTSSGEKLFF. DNA of the CDR3: TGCGCCAGCAGCTTGGGGACAGGGACGTCGTCCGGGGAAAAACTGTTTTTT.

This clone has only a few counts. V and J are TRBV5-1 and TRBJ2-3; 7 nucleotides align to TRBD1. CDR3 length: 16 amino acids. Trimming took 3 bases from V and 2 from J; bases not matched to a gene: 9. The germline CDR1 and CDR2 sequences are SGHRS and YFSETQ. As DNA, the CDR3 is TGCGCCAGCAGCTGGGAACAGGGGTACCCCACAGATACGCAGTATTTT. This translates into CASSWEQGYPTDTQYF.

V is TRBV18 and J is TRBJ2-3; D perhaps matches TRBD1 (6 bases). This CDR3 is 14 amino acids long. Germline CDR1 is KGHSH and CDR2 is LQKENI. V was clipped by 5 bases and J by 7 bases, with 16 bases between them. Here the CDR3 DNA reads TGTGCCAGCTCAAGTATTGACAGGAAGAATACGCAGTATTTT. This sequence encodes CASSSIDRKNTQYF.

The rearrangement links TRBV6-6 to TRBJ2-2; 8 positions agree with TRBD2. This CDR3 is 14 amino acids long. Germline CDR1 reads MNHNY; CDR2 reads SVGAGI (reference sequence). J gave up 4 bases and V 6 bases, and 4 bases lay outside the gene matches. CDR3 amino acids: CASRESGGTGELFF. CDR3 coding DNA: TGTGCCAGCAGGGAGAGCGGGGGCACCGGGGAGCTGTTTTTT.

The V call is TRBV7-9, the J call TRBJ1-1, with a tentative D call TRBD1 (5 bases). CDR1 is SEHNR and CDR2 is FQNEAQ in the germline V gene (reference sequence). The V and J ends lost 5 bases and 1 base respectively, with 14 bases between them. The CDR3 length is 15 residues. CDR3 DNA: TGTGCCAGCAGCCCGCGGGGGTACAGGAACACTGAAGCTTTCTTT. Its translation is CASSPRGYRNTEAFF.

V and J are TRBV9 and TRBJ1-2; D may be TRBD1 (6 bases). CDR3 length: 16 amino acids. CDR1 is SGDLS, CDR2 YYNGEE, per germline. The V gene lost 0 bases and the J gene lost 4 bases, with 16 bases spanning the gap. DNA for the CDR3: TGTGCCAGCAGCGTAGTATGGGGCAGGGGAACCTATGGCTACACCTTC. This sequence encodes CASSVVWGRGTYGYTF.

The V and J genes are TRBV10-1 and TRBJ2-1; 10 nucleotides agree with TRBD1. The CDR3 extends over 15 amino acids. In germline, CDR1 is WNHNN, CDR2 SYGVQD (reference sequence). Germline trimming cut 8 bases from V and 10 bases from J; bases unmatched to any gene: 14. The CDR3 DNA follows: TGCGCCAGCTCGAGGCGGACAGGGGGACTAGAGGAGCAGTTCTTC. The encoded protein is CASSRRTGGLEEQFF.

The table lists this clone with a count of one. The V and J genes are TRBV2 and TRBJ2-3; TRBD1 is a possible D gene (6 bases). CDR3 size: 15 residues. Germline V gene data show CDR1 as SNHLY and CDR2 as FYNNEI. V was pared by 7 bases and J by 0 bases, with 14 bases between. The CDR3 DNA sequence: TGTGCCAGCACCCGAAGAGACAGGAGCACAGATACGCAGTATTTT. Its translation: CASTRRDRSTDTQYF.

The chain carries TRBV7-5 and TRBJ1-1; the DNA was not used to check the table's D call, TRBD1. TRBV7-5 is a pseudogene locus. The CDR3 totals 17 residues. The CDR3: CVRSSPRTDIMNTEAFF. Here the CDR3 DNA reads TGTGTCAGAAGCTCCCCACGGACAGATATCATGAACACTGAAGCTTTCTTT.

This sequence joins TRBV3-1 (or the pseudogene TRBV3-2) and TRBJ2-3; D is undetermined. Trimming removed 3 bases at V and 4 bases at J, with 20 bases between. This CDR3 contains 17 residues. Germline V gene lookup returns CDR1 LGHDT and CDR2 YNNKEL (reference sequence). This CDR3 reads CASSHQWYENRADTQYF. CDR3 coding DNA: TGTGCCAGCAGCCACCAATGGTATGAAAATCGGGCAGATACGCAGTATTTT.

The chain couples TRBV4-3 to TRBJ2-5, with 15 nucleotides matching TRBD2. V shed 3 bases, J shed 5 bases, and the junction held 4 bases outside the gene matches. Germline values: CDR1 LGHNA, CDR2 YSLEER. The CDR3 sequence is 16 residues long. The CDR3 region has the DNA TGCGCCAGCAGCCAGCCGGGACTAGCGGGGGGTGAGACCCAGTACTTC. It yields the protein CASSQPGLAGGETQYF.

This rearrangement joins TRBV29-1 to TRBJ2-2; no firm D call. CDR3 size: 16 residues. In germline, CDR1 is SQVTM, CDR2 ANQGSEA. Between the trimmed V and J ends, which lost 1 base and 0 bases, there was a span of 12 bases. The CDR3 reads CSVEAGPLSNTGELFF. CDR3 nucleotide sequence: TGCAGCGTTGAAGCTGGGCCGCTTTCGAACACCGGGGAGCTGTTTTTT.

The chain recombines TRBV5-4 with TRBJ1-2; 9 positions agree with TRBD1. CDR1 is SGHNT and CDR2 is YYREEE in the germline V gene (reference sequence). CDR3 length: 16 residues. J lost 6 bases, V lost 3 bases, and 12 bases had no gene match. The CDR3 spells CASSSYRGRSSDGYTF. DNA of the CDR3: TGTGCCAGCAGCTCTTACAGGGGGCGTTCTTCGGATGGCTACACCTTC.

V usage is TRBV24-1 and J usage is TRBJ2-1; no firm D call. Germline V gives CDR1 KGHDR, CDR2 SFDVKD. The CDR3 covers 12 residues. The V and J ends lost 6 bases and 8 bases respectively, with 10 bases between them. This CDR3 reads CATSTALHEQFF. In DNA form, the CDR3 reads TGTGCCACCAGTACAGCCCTGCATGAGCAGTTCTTC.